A selection of T cell receptor beta chains follows, all from one sample in a study of blood T cells in healthy people across ages. TCRdb reanalysed the 5' RACE reads using MiXCR and keeps one entry per CDR3 protein. The repertoire holds around 1.7 million distinct CDR3 sequences, with roughly 27% as singletons. Material for sequencing was blood. Receptor source: a woman aged 25 to 39 in good health. The CDR3 runs from the conserved cysteine through the conserved F or W. D genes are given only for firm matches. Some rows have no size entry. The others give once, few or many, or a class for an expanded clone.

many - TRBJ2-7 TRBV7-8 CASSLRGPSSYEQYF TGTGCCAGCAGCTTGCGGGGCCCAAGCTCCTACGAGCAGTACTTC
few - TRBJ1-4 TRBV20-1 CSAEGGAEEKLFF TGCAGTGCCGAAGGGGGTGCCGAGGAAAAACTGTTTTTT
- - TRBJ2-1 TRBV18 CGTARTPARKEQFF TGTGGCACCGCCAGGACCCCGGCTCGCAAGGAGCAGTTCTTC
few - TRBJ2-1 TRBV7-2 CASSAPGYHNEQFF TGTGCCAGCAGCGCCCCCGGATACCACAATGAGCAGTTCTTC
few - TRBJ1-2 TRBV7-2 CAGSRLRTATNYGYTF TGTGCCGGCAGCAGACTCAGGACGGCCACTAACTATGGCTACACCTTC
- - TRBJ2-7 TRBV2 CASSQMTASYEQYF TGTGCCAGCAGTCAGATGACAGCCTCCTACGAGCAGTACTTC
- - TRBJ1-2 TRBV7-2 CASSLGPRQGYGYTF TGTGCCAGCAGCTTAGGGCCCCGCCAGGGTTATGGCTACACCTTC
- - TRBJ1-1 TRBV5-1 CAYRGSEAFF TGCGCCTACAGAGGGTCTGAAGCTTTCTTT
few TRBD1 TRBJ2-5 TRBV12-3/TRBV12-4 CASSLRDRVQETQYF TGTGCCAGCAGTTTAAGGGACAGGGTACAGGAGACCCAGTACTTC
once - TRBJ2-5 TRBV7-2 CASTERGTAQETQYF TGTGCCAGCACCGAGAGGGGGACTGCACAAGAGACCCAGTACTTC
- - TRBJ1-5 TRBV20-1 CSARDAGLSNQPQHF TGCAGTGCTAGAGACGCAGGCTTGAGCAATCAGCCCCAGCATTTT
- - TRBJ1-1 TRBV20-1 CSARPEAFF TGCAGTGCTCGTCCCGAAGCTTTCTTT
few TRBD2 TRBJ2-1 TRBV5-1 CASSLAAGGDSNEQFF TGCGCCAGCAGCTTGGCCGCGGGGGGGGATTCCAATGAGCAGTTCTTC
many - TRBJ2-7 TRBV10-3 CAISEGVGGSSYEQYF TGTGCCATCAGTGAGGGTGTTGGTGGCAGCTCCTACGAGCAGTACTTC
few - TRBJ2-3 TRBV10-3 CAISESMGASTTTGSGPDTQYF TGTGCCATCAGTGAGTCGATGGGGGCCTCGACGACTACCGGGAGCGGACCAGATACGCAGTATTTT
- TRBD1 TRBJ1-1 TRBV18 CASSPRPGGNTEAFF TGTGCCAGCTCACCACGACCAGGGGGGAACACTGAAGCTTTCTTT
many TRBD2 TRBJ2-7 TRBV7-9 CASSLAASGGKYEQYF TGTGCCAGCAGCTTGGCGGCTAGCGGGGGGAAGTACGAGCAGTACTTC
many TRBD2 TRBJ2-1 TRBV29-1 CSVDGTSGRQRGEQFF TGCAGCGTTGACGGGACTAGCGGGAGGCAAAGGGGTGAGCAGTTCTTC
many - TRBJ2-7 TRBV5-1 CASNLPDSPYEQYF TGCGCCAGCAACTTACCCGACAGCCCCTACGAGCAGTACTTC
many - TRBJ2-1 TRBV29-1 CSGRSLNNEQFF TGCAGCGGAAGGTCGTTAAACAATGAGCAGTTCTTC
- - TRBJ2-5 TRBV13 CASSLTPQRETQYF TGTGCCAGCAGCTTAACTCCCCAGCGGGAGACCCAGTACTTC
- - TRBJ1-1 TRBV27 CASSFLFRGKMNTEAFF TGTGCCAGCAGTTTTCTCTTCCGGGGGAAGATGAACACTGAAGCTTTCTTT
- - TRBJ1-6 TRBV2 CASSKTRERSPLHF TGTGCCAGCAGTAAAACCAGGGAACGTTCACCCCTCCACTTT
- TRBD2 TRBJ2-3 TRBV9 CASSRGEGGPSTDTQYF TGTGCCAGCAGCCGAGGGGAGGGAGGGCCTAGCACAGATACGCAGTATTTT
- - TRBJ2-3 TRBV5-1 CASRQLATLQDTQYF TGCGCCAGCAGACAGCTAGCTACTCTGCAAGATACGCAGTATTTT
once - TRBJ1-2 TRBV6-5 CASSEDRTGHGYTF TGTGCCAGCAGTGAAGACAGGACGGGCCACGGCTACACCTTC
few - TRBJ2-3 TRBV20-1 CSARGAPYATQYF TGCAGTGCTAGGGGGGCCCCCTATGCTACGCAGTATTTT
many TRBD2 TRBJ2-1 TRBV5-1 CASTLAGAYNEQFF TGCGCCAGCACCCTAGCGGGAGCCTACAATGAGCAGTTCTTC
many TRBD1 TRBJ1-1 TRBV20-1 CSAREAGQGGNTEAFF TGCAGTGCTAGAGAAGCCGGACAGGGGGGGAACACTGAAGCTTTCTTT
few TRBD2 TRBJ2-7 TRBV14 CASSQQREGPREQYF TGTGCCAGCAGCCAACAGCGGGAGGGCCCCCGCGAGCAGTACTTC
once - TRBJ2-5 TRBV3-1 CASSQIPNQETQDF TGTGCCAGCAGCCAAATACCCAACCAAGAGACCCAGGACTTC
- TRBD2 TRBJ2-1 TRBV20-1 CGVVSGRTAHNEQFF TGCGGTGTAGTTAGCGGGAGGACCGCCCACAATGAGCAGTTCTTC
many TRBD2 TRBJ2-7 TRBV29-1 CSVEDGGGVSYEQYF TGCAGCGTTGAAGATGGCGGGGGGGTCTCCTACGAGCAGTACTTC
few TRBD1 TRBJ2-7 TRBV27 CASSSNDRGEQYF TGTGCCAGCAGTTCGAACGACAGGGGCGAGCAGTACTTC
many TRBD2 TRBJ2-5 TRBV20-1 CSARVSGGQETQYF TGCAGTGCTAGAGTTAGCGGGGGCCAAGAGACCCAGTACTTC
- TRBD2 TRBJ2-1 TRBV11-2 CASSSTSGVNEQFF TGTGCCAGCAGCTCAACTAGCGGGGTGAATGAGCAGTTCTTC
many - TRBJ2-1 TRBV29-1 CSAGLYNEQFF TGCAGCGCCGGACTCTACAATGAGCAGTTCTTC
few TRBD2 TRBJ2-1 TRBV7-2 CASSLATSGRGNEQFF TGTGCCAGCAGCTTAGCAACTAGCGGGAGGGGTAATGAGCAGTTCTTC
once TRBD1 TRBJ1-4 TRBV5-1 CASSLRTGADEKLFF TGCGCCAGCAGCCTTAGGACAGGGGCGGATGAAAAACTGTTTTTT
few - TRBJ2-1 TRBV5-1 CASSLAPGLYNEQFF TGCGCCAGCAGCTTGGCCCCAGGACTTTACAATGAGCAGTTCTTC
- - TRBJ2-1 TRBV14 CVSSQGPFYNEQFF TGTGTCAGCAGCCAGGGACCCTTCTACAATGAGCAGTTCTTC
many - TRBJ2-5 TRBV29-1 CSVEITQETQYF TGCAGCGTTGAAATAACGCAAGAGACCCAGTACTTC
- TRBD1 TRBJ2-1 TRBV19 CASSLPTGGVNNEQFF TGTGCCAGTAGTCTCCCGACAGGGGGCGTTAACAATGAGCAGTTCTTC
- TRBD2 TRBJ2-7 TRBV20-1 CSARGGTTSEEQYF TGCAGTGCTAGGGGGGGGACTACCAGTGAGGAGCAGTACTTC
few - TRBJ2-1 TRBV7-2 CASSLGRSRTGNEQFF TGTGCCAGCAGCTTAGGAAGGAGTCGCACCGGTAATGAGCAGTTCTTC
- TRBD1 TRBJ2-6 TRBV15 CATSKDRGLEPGANVLTF TGTGCCACCAGCAAGGACAGGGGTTTAGAGCCTGGGGCCAACGTCCTGACTTTC
- TRBD2 TRBJ2-7 TRBV10-1 CASSEFGGSPNEQYF TGCGCCAGCAGTGAGTTTGGCGGGAGCCCCAACGAGCAGTACTTC
- TRBD1 TRBJ2-7 TRBV12-3/TRBV12-4 CASRRTGENEQYF TGTGCCAGCCGCCGGACAGGGGAAAACGAGCAGTACTTC
- TRBD1 TRBJ1-5 TRBV6-2/TRBV6-3 CASRGQKQPQHF TGTGCCAGCAGGGGACAGAAACAGCCCCAGCATTTT
- - TRBJ2-3 TRBV20-1 CSARTQETDTRYF TGCAGTGCTCGTACACAGGAAACAGATACGCGGTATTTT
few TRBD1 TRBJ1-1 TRBV12-3/TRBV12-4 CASSPGGQSNTEAFF TGTGCCAGCAGTCCGGGGGGACAGTCGAACACTGAAGCTTTCTTT
- TRBD2 TRBJ2-1 TRBV14 CASSSTTSGGAYGQFF TGTGCCAGCAGCTCCACAACTAGCGGGGGGGCCTACGGGCAGTTCTTC
- - TRBJ2-1 TRBV19 CASSIGSSRASYNEQFF TGTGCCAGTAGTATAGGGTCCTCGCGGGCCTCCTACAATGAGCAGTTCTTC